The 31 T cell receptor beta chains presented below share a single source sample, sequenced in a study of blood T cell repertoires in COVID-19. Clones were read by immunoSEQ multiplex PCR, and TCRdb kept only the in-frame ones, dropping some. The sample has around 200,000 clones; 80% to 85% are singletons. Sequenced input: peripheral blood. The receptor source for this set is a woman in her thirties or forties with COVID-19, enrolled during active disease.

This clone came up once. The chain employs TRBV12-5 and TRBJ2-2, with D tentatively TRBD1 (5 bases). The CDR3 is 15 residues long. Trimming stripped 9 bases from V and 6 bases from J, with 20 bases between. Per germline, CDR1 LGHNT and CDR2 FRNRAP. Here the CDR3 reads CASGPRQGYPGELFF. The CDR3 nucleotides read TGTGCTAGCGGCCCCCGGCAGGGCTACCCCGGGGAGCTGTTTTTT.

The rearrangement joins TRBV24-1 to TRBJ1-6, with D possibly being TRBD1 (6 bases). Germline lookup yields CDR1 KGHDR and CDR2 SFDVKD. This CDR3 spans 16 amino acids. V lost 0 bases and J lost 5, with 10 bases in between. As DNA, the CDR3 is TGTGCCACCAGTGATTTGGGGGGGGCCGATAATTCACCCCTCCACTTT. Its protein is CATSDLGGADNSPLHF.

This chain uses TRBV5-1 with TRBJ2-7, with a weak D call TRBD2 (6 bases). Germline V gene lookup returns CDR1 SGHRS and CDR2 YFSETQ. The germline V and J ends were trimmed by 2 bases and 7 bases, with 10 bases remaining between them. The CDR3 is made up of 12 amino acids. CDR3 bases: TGCGCCAGCAGCTTAGGAGGGCTGGAGCAGTACTTC. Its translation: CASSLGGLEQYF. The variable domain in full, with the rest retrieved from reference TRBV5-1 and TRBJ2-7, is KAGVTQTPRYLIKTRGQQVTLSCSPISGHRSVSWYQQTPGQGLQFLFEYFSETQRNKGNFPGRFSGRQFSNSRSEMNVSTLELGDSALYLCASSLGGLEQYFGPGTRLTVT.

The chain employs TRBV5-5 and TRBJ1-2; TRBD1 aligns across 10 bases. The junction had 1 base not matched to a gene; V was cut back by 5 bases and J by 6 bases. The CDR3 sequence is 12 residues long. The germline V gene has CDR1 SGHKS and CDR2 YYEKEE (reference sequence). The CDR3 loop reads CASRTGGDGYTF. The CDR3 DNA reads as TGTGCCAGCAGGACAGGGGGCGATGGCTACACCTTC. The full variable domain, with the rest looked up from reference TRBV5-5 and TRBJ1-2, is DAGVTQSPTHLIKTRGQQVTLRCSPISGHKSVSWYQQVLGQGPQFIFQYYEKEERGRGNFPDRFSARQFPNYSSELNVNALLLGDSALYLCASRTGGDGYTFGSGTRLTVV.

This sequence joins TRBV24-1 and TRBJ1-1; 8 positions agree with TRBD1. CDR3 length: 12 residues. V lost 5 bases and J lost 10; bases outside the gene matches: 5. Germline assignment: CDR1 KGHDR and CDR2 SFDVKD. The CDR3 bases are TGTGCCACCAGTGGAAATGACAGGGGAGCTTTCTTT. Translating it yields CATSGNDRGAFF.

This sequence joins TRBV6-5 and TRBJ1-5; 9 bases line up with TRBD1. CDR3 length: 15 amino acids. CDR1 and CDR2 (germline): MNHEY, SVGAGI. The V and J ends lost 4 bases and 3 bases, in that order; junction bases with no gene match: 4. The CDR3 bases are TGTGCCAGCAGTTCGGGACAGGGAAACAATCAGCCCCAGCATTTT. Its protein product is CASSSGQGNNQPQHF.

The V gene is TRBV2, the J gene TRBJ1-6, with TRBD1 matching 7 bases. From germline, CDR1 is SNHLY and CDR2 FYNNEI. The V segment lost 6 bases and the J segment 4 bases; nucleotides outside the gene matches: 6. This CDR3 is 15 amino acids long. The CDR3 bases are TGTGCCAGCAGGGCCGAGGGACAGTATAATTCACCCCTCCACTTT. This codes for CASRAEGQYNSPLHF.

The chain has TRBV24-1 and TRBJ1-1; the match to TRBD1 covers 7 bases. Trimming removed 7 bases from V and 2 bases from J; junction bases left unmatched: 3. CDR1 is KGHDR, CDR2 SFDVKD, per germline. CDR3 size: 13 residues. The CDR3 loop is CATRRGPNTEAFF. In DNA, the CDR3 is TGTGCCACCAGAAGGGGGCCAAACACTGAAGCTTTCTTT.

The genes are TRBV5-4 and TRBJ1-3; a possible D gene is TRBD1 (5 bases). The V end was cut by 1 base, the J end by 2 bases, with 10 bases between. Per the germline V gene, CDR1 is SGHNT and CDR2 is YYREEE (reference sequence). The CDR3 spans 15 residues. The CDR3 spells CASSLPQGTGNTIYF. Here the CDR3 DNA reads TGTGCCAGCAGCTTGCCCCAGGGAACTGGAAACACCATATATTTT. The full variable domain, completed using reference TRBV5-4 and TRBJ1-3, is ETGVTQSPTHLIKTRGQQVTLRCSSQSGHNTVSWYQQALGQGPQFIFQYYREEENGRGNFPPRFSGLQFPNYSSELNVNALELDDSALYLCASSLPQGTGNTIYFGEGSWLTVV.

This rearrangement joins TRBV28 to TRBJ1-5; D perhaps matches TRBD1 (6 bases). In germline, CDR1 is MDHEN, CDR2 SYDVKM. The CDR3 is 18 residues long. Between the trimmed V and J ends, which lost 1 base and 2 bases, there was a span of 18 bases. CDR3 coding DNA: TGTGCCAGCAGTTTATCCCCGACATCCAGGGGAGGCAATCAGCCCCAGCATTTT. It translates to CASSLSPTSRGGNQPQHF.

The chain couples TRBV3-1 (or the pseudogene TRBV3-2) to TRBJ1-1; D is unresolved. This CDR3 is 15 amino acids long. Germline V gives CDR1 LGHDT, CDR2 YNNKEL (reference sequence). The germline V and J ends were trimmed by 6 bases and 1 base, with 15 bases remaining between them. This chain's CDR3 is CASSRNPTKNTEAFF. The CDR3 DNA is TGTGCCAGCAGTCGGAACCCGACAAAGAACACTGAAGCTTTCTTT.

This clone is a singleton in its sample. In DNA, the CDR3 is TGCGCCAGCAGTCTGCTAGCGGGAGGACGGGAGCAGTACTTC. It yields the protein CASSLLAGGREQYF. The chain couples TRBV10-2 to TRBJ2-7, with 11 positions matching TRBD2. Unmatched junction bases numbered 7, after V lost 5 bases and J lost 7 bases. This CDR3 spans 14 amino acids. CDR1 WSHSY and CDR2 SAAADI come from the germline V gene.

The chain has TRBV27 and TRBJ1-5, with 10 bases identical to TRBD1. The CDR3 consists of 14 residues. Trimming at V came to 5 bases and at J to 6 bases, leaving 4 bases not matched to a gene. Germline CDR1 is MNHEY and CDR2 is SMNVEV (reference sequence). CDR3 sequence reads: CASSKGQGSQPQHF. CDR3 nucleotides: TGTGCCAGCAGTAAGGGACAGGGGAGTCAGCCCCAGCATTTT.

The genes are TRBV27 and TRBJ2-1; 7 nucleotides align to TRBD2. After removal of 2 bases from V and 4 bases from J, the junction contained 2 bases not matched to a gene. The CDR3 is made up of 14 amino acids. Germline V gives CDR1 MNHEY, CDR2 SMNVEV (reference sequence). CDR3 in amino acids: CASSLGGGYNEQFF. The CDR3 region has the DNA TGTGCCAGCAGTTTAGGGGGAGGGTACAATGAGCAGTTCTTC.

This clone was picked up one time. The chain joins TRBV9 to TRBJ2-7, with 8 bases that match TRBD1. Germline trimming cut 0 bases from V and 6 bases from J; bases unmatched to any gene: 5. Germline V gives CDR1 SGDLS, CDR2 YYNGEE. This CDR3 has 14 amino acids. The CDR3 bases are TGTGCCAGCAGCGTAGGGACAGGGATATTCGAGCAGTACTTC. It codes for CASSVGTGIFEQYF. Full variable domain (missing parts from reference TRBV9 and TRBJ2-7): DSGVTQTPKHLITATGQRVTLRCSPRSGDLSVYWYQQSLDQGLQFLIQYYNGEERAKGNILERFSAQQFPDLHSELNLSSLELGDSALYFCASSVGTGIFEQYFGPGTRLTVT.

The CDR3 here is CASRADWAVNTEAFF. CDR3 nucleotide sequence: TGCGCCAGCAGGGCCGATTGGGCTGTGAACACTGAAGCTTTCTTT. The chain combines TRBV10-1 with TRBJ1-1, with D hard to call. Trimming pared 6 bases from V and 0 bases from J, leaving 14 bases between. Germline V gene lookup returns CDR1 WNHNN and CDR2 SYGVQD (reference sequence). CDR3 length equals 15 residues.

This chain joins TRBV6-5 and TRBJ1-6, with D uncertain. The CDR3 covers 15 residues. The V end lost 9 bases, the J end lost 6 bases, and 18 bases lay between the germline ends. Germline V lookup: CDR1 MNHEY, CDR2 SVGAGI. The chain's CDR3 is CARRAGLGLNSPLHF. The CDR3, as DNA: TGTGCCAGGAGAGCGGGCCTAGGCCTTAATTCACCCCTCCACTTT.

The rearrangement joins TRBV3-1 (or the pseudogene TRBV3-2) to TRBJ2-5; 11 bases are shared with TRBD2. The V gene end was trimmed by 1 base and the J gene end by 2 bases; junction bases not matched to a gene: 9. The germline CDR1 and CDR2 sequences are LGHDT and YNNKEL (reference sequence). This CDR3 has 18 amino acids. CDR3 protein: CASSQVGLAGGPQETQYF. The CDR3 coding sequence is TGTGCCAGCAGCCAAGTTGGGCTAGCGGGGGGACCTCAAGAGACCCAGTACTTC.

The gene calls are TRBV5-8 and TRBJ2-7; unclear D gene. The CDR3 length is 13 residues. Trimming pared 5 bases from V and 2 bases from J, leaving 11 bases between. Germline values: CDR1 SGHTS, CDR2 YDEGEE. The CDR3 coding sequence is TGTGCCAGCAGACCTAGACGGACCTACGAGCAGTACTTC. Translating it yields CASRPRRTYEQYF.

The chain recombines TRBV2 with TRBJ1-6; D uncertain. Germline assignment: CDR1 SNHLY and CDR2 FYNNEI. The CDR3 sequence is 14 residues long. Trimming removed 4 bases from V and 7 bases from J, with 11 bases in between. The CDR3 protein is CASSVISGNSPLHF. CDR3 nucleotide sequence: TGTGCCAGCAGTGTTATAAGCGGCAATTCACCCCTCCACTTT.

V and J are TRBV11-2 and TRBJ2-7; 14 bases map to TRBD2. There are 15 residues in the CDR3. Germline CDR1 is SGHAT and CDR2 is FQNNGV. V shed 4 bases, J shed 5 bases, and the junction held 4 bases outside the gene matches. Here the CDR3 reads CASSSGLAGGHEQYF. CDR3 in DNA: TGTGCCAGCAGCTCCGGACTAGCGGGGGGCCACGAGCAGTACTTC.

The V call is TRBV2, the J call TRBJ2-1; 7 bases are a match to TRBD2. CDR3 length: 15 amino acids. Germline loops: CDR1 SNHLY, CDR2 FYNNEI. V lost 5 bases and J lost 8; bases outside the gene matches: 12. The CDR3 reads CASSREVIAGDEQFF. The CDR3 bases are TGTGCCAGCAGTCGAGAGGTGATAGCGGGCGATGAGCAGTTCTTC.

The chain couples TRBV7-9 to TRBJ1-1; perhaps TRBD1 as D (6 bases). The CDR3 runs 13 residues. Germline loops: CDR1 SEHNR, CDR2 FQNEAQ (reference sequence). The V end lost 4 bases, the J end lost 8 bases, and 14 bases lay between the germline ends. Here the CDR3 reads CASSSGQTTEAFF. In DNA form, the CDR3 reads TGTGCCAGCAGCTCGGGACAAACCACCGAAGCTTTCTTT.

The table lists this clone with a few counts. The gene calls are TRBV6-5 and TRBJ1-6; TRBD1 matches at 7 bases. The length of the CDR3 is 14 residues. Germline CDR1 reads MNHEY; CDR2 reads SVGAGI. V trimming: 6 bases; J trimming: 8 bases; junction bases outside the gene matches: 7. CDR3 sequence reads: CASSPGGRDSPLHF. CDR3 nucleotide sequence: TGTGCCAGCAGCCCAGGGGGTCGGGATTCACCCCTCCACTTT.

The rearrangement links TRBV21-1 to TRBJ2-1; TRBD2 is the table's D call and was not checked against the DNA. TRBV21-1 is a recognized pseudogene. This CDR3 is 15 amino acids long. CDR3 bases: TGTGCCAGCACCCGAGGGGGGGTCTCCTACAATGAGCAGTTCTTC. This codes for CASTRGGVSYNEQFF.

The chain employs TRBV3-1 (or the pseudogene TRBV3-2) and TRBJ2-5, with 8 bases identical to TRBD1. V dropped 3 bases and J dropped 3; count of bases not matched to a gene: 15. Germline V gene sequence: CDR1 LGHDT, CDR2 YNNKEL (reference sequence). The CDR3 has 18 residues. The CDR3 coding sequence is TGTGCCAGCAGCCAGGGACAGGACCCATACTGGGGGAAAGAGACCCAGTACTTC. It specifies CASSQGQDPYWGKETQYF.

This clone was seen only once. The chain has TRBV10-2 and TRBJ2-1; 7 nucleotides align to TRBD2. The CDR3 is made up of 15 amino acids. V shed 5 bases, J shed 6 bases, and the junction held 10 bases outside the gene matches. The germline V gene has CDR1 WSHSY and CDR2 SAAADI. In DNA form, the CDR3 reads TGCGCCAGCAGTTTGAGAGCGGGGCCGTTCAATGAGCAGTTCTTC. This encodes CASSLRAGPFNEQFF.

The chain couples TRBV3-1 (or the pseudogene TRBV3-2) to TRBJ2-7; TRBD1 aligns across 7 bases. The germline gives CDR1 LGHDT, CDR2 YNNKEL (reference sequence). The junction had 5 bases not matched to a gene; V was cut back by 4 bases and J by 2 bases. The CDR3 contains 14 residues. The CDR3: CASSLYGQAYEQYF. Written as DNA, the CDR3 is TGTGCCAGCAGCCTCTATGGACAGGCCTACGAGCAGTACTTC.

The V gene is TRBV7-3, the J gene TRBJ2-2; D perhaps matches TRBD1 (5 bases). The CDR3 is 14 amino acids. The V and J ends lost 3 bases and 5 bases respectively, with 10 bases between them. Germline values: CDR1 SGHTA, CDR2 FQGTGA. The chain's CDR3 is CASSLVKGTGELFF. The DNA of the CDR3 is TGTGCCAGCAGCTTGGTTAAGGGGACCGGGGAGCTGTTTTTT.

This sequence joins TRBV19 and TRBJ2-7; perhaps TRBD1 as D (6 bases). Germline CDR1 and CDR2: LNHDA and SQIVND (reference sequence). The ends were cut back, 5 bases at V and 4 bases at J, with 12 bases in the middle. CDR3 size: 13 residues. The CDR3 DNA reads as TGTGCCAGTAGTCCACAACAGGGATACGAGCAGTACTTC. Its translation is CASSPQQGYEQYF.

The chain employs TRBV9 and TRBJ1-4; unclear D gene. The CDR3 is 15 residues long. The germline gives CDR1 SGDLS, CDR2 YYNGEE. Trimming cost V 4 bases and J 5 bases, with 15 bases left between them. CDR3 amino acids: CASSPRQNQNEKLFF. CDR3 bases: TGTGCCAGCAGCCCCCGACAAAACCAGAATGAAAAACTGTTTTTT.